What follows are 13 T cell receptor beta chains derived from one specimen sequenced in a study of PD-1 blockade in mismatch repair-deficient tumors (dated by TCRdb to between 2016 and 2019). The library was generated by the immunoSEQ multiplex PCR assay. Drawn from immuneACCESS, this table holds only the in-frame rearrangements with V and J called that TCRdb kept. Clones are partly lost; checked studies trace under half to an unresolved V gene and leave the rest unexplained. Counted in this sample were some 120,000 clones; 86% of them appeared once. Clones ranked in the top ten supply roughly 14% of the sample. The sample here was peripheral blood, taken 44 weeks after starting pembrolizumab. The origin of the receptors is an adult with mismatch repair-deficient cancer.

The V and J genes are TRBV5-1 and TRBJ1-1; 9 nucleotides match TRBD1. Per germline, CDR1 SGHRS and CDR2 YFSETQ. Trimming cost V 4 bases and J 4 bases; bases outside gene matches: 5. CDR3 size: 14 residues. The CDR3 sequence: CASSGDREITEAFF. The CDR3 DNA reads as TGCGCCAGCAGCGGGGACAGGGAAATCACTGAAGCTTTCTTT.

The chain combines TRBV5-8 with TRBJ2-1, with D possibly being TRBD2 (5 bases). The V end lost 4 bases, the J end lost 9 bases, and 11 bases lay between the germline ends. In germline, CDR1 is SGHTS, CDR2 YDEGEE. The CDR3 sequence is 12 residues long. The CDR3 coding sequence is TGTGCCAGCAGCCCGCGCCGGGGTGAGCAGTTCTTC. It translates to CASSPRRGEQFF.

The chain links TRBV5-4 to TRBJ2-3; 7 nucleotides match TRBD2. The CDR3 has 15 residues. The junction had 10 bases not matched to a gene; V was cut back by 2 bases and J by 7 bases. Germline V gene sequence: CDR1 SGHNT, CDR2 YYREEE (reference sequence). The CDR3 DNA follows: TGTGCCAGCAGCTTCGGGGCCCGGGGGGAGAATACGCAGTATTTT. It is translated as CASSFGARGENTQYF.

The CDR3 reads CASSLSPSEQYF. The CDR3 bases are TGCGCCAGCAGCTTAAGCCCCTCCGAGCAGTACTTC. The V and J genes are TRBV5-1 and TRBJ2-7, with D hard to call. V lost 2 bases, J lost 6 bases, and 9 bases lay in between. CDR1 is SGHRS and CDR2 is YFSETQ in the germline V gene. This CDR3 spans 12 amino acids. Variable domain in full (rest from reference TRBV5-1 and TRBJ2-7): KAGVTQTPRYLIKTRGQQVTLSCSPISGHRSVSWYQQTPGQGLQFLFEYFSETQRNKGNFPGRFSGRQFSNSRSEMNVSTLELGDSALYLCASSLSPSEQYFGPGTRLTVT.

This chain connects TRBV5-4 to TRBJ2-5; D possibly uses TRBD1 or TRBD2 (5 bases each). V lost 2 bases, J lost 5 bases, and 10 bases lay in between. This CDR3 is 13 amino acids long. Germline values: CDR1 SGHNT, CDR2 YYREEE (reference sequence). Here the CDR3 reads CASSFEGRETQYF. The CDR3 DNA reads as TGTGCCAGCAGCTTTGAGGGACGGGAGACCCAGTACTTC.

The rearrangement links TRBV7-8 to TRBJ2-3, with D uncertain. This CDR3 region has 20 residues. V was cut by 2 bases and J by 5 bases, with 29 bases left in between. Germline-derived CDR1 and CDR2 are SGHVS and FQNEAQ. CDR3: CASSLPKDATVPRSVDTQYF. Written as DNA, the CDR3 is TGTGCCAGCAGCTTACCCAAGGACGCTACGGTTCCGAGATCAGTAGATACGCAGTATTTT.

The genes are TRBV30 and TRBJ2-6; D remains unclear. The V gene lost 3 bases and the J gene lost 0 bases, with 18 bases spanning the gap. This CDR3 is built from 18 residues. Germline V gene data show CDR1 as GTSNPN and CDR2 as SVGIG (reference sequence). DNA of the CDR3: TGTGCCTGGAGACCCACAGCTGGGTTCAGCTCTGGGGCCAACGTCCTGACTTTC. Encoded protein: CAWRPTAGFSSGANVLTF. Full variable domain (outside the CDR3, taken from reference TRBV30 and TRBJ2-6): SQTIHQWPATLVQPVGSPLSLECTVEGTSNPNLYWYRQAAGRGLQLLFYSVGIGQISSEVPQNLSASRPQDRQFILSSKKLLLSDSGFYLCAWRPTAGFSSGANVLTFGAGSRLTVL.

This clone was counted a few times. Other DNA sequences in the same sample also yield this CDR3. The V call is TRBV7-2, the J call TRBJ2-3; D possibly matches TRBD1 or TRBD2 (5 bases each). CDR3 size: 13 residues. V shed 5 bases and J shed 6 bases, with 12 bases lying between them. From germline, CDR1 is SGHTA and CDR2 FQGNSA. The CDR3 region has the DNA TGTGCCAGCAGCCGCCGGGACCGGGATACGCAGTATTTT. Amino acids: CASSRRDRDTQYF.

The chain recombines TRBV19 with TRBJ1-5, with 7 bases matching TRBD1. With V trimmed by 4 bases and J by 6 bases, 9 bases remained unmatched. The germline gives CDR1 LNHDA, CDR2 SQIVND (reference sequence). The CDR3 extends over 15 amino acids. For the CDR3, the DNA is TGTGCCAGTAGTACCACAGGGGTTTCTTTTCAGCCCCAGCATTTT. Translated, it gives CASSTTGVSFQPQHF.

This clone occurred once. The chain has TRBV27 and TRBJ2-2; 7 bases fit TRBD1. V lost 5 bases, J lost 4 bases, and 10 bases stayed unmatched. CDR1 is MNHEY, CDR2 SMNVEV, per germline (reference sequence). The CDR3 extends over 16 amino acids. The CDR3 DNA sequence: TGTGCCAGCAGTCAGTCGAGGGGGCGTATCACCGGGGAGCTGTTTTTT. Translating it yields CASSQSRGRITGELFF.

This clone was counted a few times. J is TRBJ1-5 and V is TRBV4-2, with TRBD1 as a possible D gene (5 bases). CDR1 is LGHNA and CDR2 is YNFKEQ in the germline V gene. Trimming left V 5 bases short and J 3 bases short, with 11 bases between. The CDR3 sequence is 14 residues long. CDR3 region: CASSTDRNNQPQHF. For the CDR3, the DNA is TGTGCCAGCAGCACCGACAGAAACAATCAGCCCCAGCATTTT.

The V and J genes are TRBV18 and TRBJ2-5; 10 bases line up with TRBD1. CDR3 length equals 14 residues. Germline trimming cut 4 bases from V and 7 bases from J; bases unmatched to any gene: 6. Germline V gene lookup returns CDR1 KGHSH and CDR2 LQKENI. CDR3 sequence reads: CASSRTGGRGTQYF. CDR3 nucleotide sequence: TGTGCCAGCTCACGGACAGGGGGACGGGGGACCCAGTACTTC.

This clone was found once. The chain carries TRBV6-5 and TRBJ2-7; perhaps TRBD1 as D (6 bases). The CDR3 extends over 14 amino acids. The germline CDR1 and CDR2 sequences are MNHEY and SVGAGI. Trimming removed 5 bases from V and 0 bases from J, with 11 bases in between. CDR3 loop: CASSRQVPSYEQYF. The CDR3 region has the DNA TGTGCCAGCAGTCGACAGGTTCCCTCCTACGAGCAGTACTTC.